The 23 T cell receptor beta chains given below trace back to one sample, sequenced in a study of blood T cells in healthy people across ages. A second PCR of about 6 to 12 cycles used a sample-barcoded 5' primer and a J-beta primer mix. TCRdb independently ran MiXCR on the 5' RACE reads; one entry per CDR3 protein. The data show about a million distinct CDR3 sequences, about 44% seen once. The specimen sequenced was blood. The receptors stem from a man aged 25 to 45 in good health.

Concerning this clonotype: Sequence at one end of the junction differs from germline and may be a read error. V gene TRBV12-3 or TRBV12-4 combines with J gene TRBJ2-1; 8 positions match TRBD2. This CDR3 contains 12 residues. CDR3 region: CTSSLVGGGQFF. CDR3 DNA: TGTACCAGCAGTCTAGTCGGGGGGGGGCAGTTCTTC.

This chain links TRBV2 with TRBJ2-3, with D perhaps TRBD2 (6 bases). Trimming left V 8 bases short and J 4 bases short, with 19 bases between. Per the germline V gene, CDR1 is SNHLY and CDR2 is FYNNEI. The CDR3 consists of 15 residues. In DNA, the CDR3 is TGTGCCAGCGGGCGTGGGGGGTCTACGGCAGATACGCAGTATTTT. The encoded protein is CASGRGGSTADTQYF.

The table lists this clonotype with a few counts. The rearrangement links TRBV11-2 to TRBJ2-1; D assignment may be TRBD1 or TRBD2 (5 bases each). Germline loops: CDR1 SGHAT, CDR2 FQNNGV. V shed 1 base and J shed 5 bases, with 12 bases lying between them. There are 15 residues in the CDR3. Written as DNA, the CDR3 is TGTGCCAGCAGCTTAGGGGGGAAGACACACAATGAGCAGTTCTTC. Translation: CASSLGGKTHNEQFF. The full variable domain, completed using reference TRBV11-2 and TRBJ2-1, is EAGVAQSPRYKIIEKRQSVAFWCNPISGHATLYWYQQILGQGPKLLIQFQNNGVVDDSQLPKDRFSAERLKGVDSTLKIQPAKLEDSAVYLCASSLGGKTHNEQFFGPGTRLTVL.

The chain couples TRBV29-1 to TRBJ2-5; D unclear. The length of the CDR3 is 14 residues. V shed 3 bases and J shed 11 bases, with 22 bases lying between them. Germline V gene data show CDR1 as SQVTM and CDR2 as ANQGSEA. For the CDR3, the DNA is TGCAGCGTTGATTACAGCATATACTACAATGAGCAGTACTTC. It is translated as CSVDYSIYYNEQYF.

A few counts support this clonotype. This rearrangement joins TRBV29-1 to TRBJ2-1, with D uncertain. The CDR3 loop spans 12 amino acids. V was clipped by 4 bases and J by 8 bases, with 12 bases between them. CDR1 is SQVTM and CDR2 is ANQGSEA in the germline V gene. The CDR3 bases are TGCAGCGTTGCCGCCTCCCGGGATGAGCAGTTCTTC. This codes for CSVAASRDEQFF.

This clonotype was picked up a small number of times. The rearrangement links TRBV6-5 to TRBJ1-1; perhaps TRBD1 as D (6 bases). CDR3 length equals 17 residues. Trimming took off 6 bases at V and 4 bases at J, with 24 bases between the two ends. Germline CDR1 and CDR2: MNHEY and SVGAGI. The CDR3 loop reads CASSLGGSSLMGTEAFF. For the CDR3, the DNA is TGTGCCAGCAGCTTAGGGGGGTCCTCCCTCATGGGCACTGAAGCTTTCTTT.

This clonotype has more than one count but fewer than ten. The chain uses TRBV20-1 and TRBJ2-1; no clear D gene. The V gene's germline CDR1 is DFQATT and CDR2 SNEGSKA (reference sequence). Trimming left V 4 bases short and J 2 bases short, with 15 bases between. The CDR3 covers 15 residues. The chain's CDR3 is CSAKVGRPTYNEQFF. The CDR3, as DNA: TGCAGTGCTAAGGTAGGACGGCCGACCTACAATGAGCAGTTCTTC.

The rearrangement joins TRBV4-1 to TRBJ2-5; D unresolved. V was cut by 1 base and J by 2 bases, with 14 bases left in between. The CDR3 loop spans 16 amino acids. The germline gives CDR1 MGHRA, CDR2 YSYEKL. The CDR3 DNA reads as TGCGCCAGCAGCCAAGGCAATCTGGTCGTACAAGAGACCCAGTACTTC. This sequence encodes CASSQGNLVVQETQYF.

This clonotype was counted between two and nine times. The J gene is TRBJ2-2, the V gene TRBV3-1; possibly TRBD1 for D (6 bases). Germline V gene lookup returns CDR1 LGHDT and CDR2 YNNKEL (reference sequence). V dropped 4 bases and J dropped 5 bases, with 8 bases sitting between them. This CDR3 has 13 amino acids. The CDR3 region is CASSRRGTGELFF. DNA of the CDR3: TGTGCCAGCAGCCGCAGGGGTACCGGGGAGCTGTTTTTT.

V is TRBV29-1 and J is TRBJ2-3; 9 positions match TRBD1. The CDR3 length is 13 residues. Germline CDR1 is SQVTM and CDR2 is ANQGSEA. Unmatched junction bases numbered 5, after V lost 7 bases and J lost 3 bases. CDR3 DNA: TGCAGCGGGACAGGGGAATGGACAGATACGCAGTATTTT. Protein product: CSGTGEWTDTQYF.

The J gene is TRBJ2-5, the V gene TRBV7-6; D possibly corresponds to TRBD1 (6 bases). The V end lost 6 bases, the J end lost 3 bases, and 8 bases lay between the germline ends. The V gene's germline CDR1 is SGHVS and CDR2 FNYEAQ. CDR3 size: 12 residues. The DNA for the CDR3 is TGTGCCAGCAGTCACAGGGAAGAGACCCAGTACTTC. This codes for CASSHREETQYF.

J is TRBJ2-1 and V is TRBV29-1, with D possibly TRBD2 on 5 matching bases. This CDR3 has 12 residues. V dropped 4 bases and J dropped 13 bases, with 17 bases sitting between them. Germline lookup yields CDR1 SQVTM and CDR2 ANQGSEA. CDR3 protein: CSVGRVGEKQFF. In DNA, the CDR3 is TGCAGCGTTGGAAGGGTCGGGGAAAAACAGTTCTTC.

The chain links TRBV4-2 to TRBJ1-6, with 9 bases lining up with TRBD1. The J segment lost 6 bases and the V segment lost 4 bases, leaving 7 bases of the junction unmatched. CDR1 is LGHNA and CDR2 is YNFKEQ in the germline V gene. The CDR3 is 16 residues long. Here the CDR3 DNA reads TGTGCCAGCAGCCTTCGGACAGGGGATGGTAATTCACCCCTCCACTTT. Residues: CASSLRTGDGNSPLHF.

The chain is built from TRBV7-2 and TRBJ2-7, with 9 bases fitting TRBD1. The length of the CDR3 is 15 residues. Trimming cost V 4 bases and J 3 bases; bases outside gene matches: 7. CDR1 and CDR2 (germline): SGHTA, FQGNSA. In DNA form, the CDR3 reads TGTGCCAGCAGCTCCGACAGGGGGGGAAACTACGAGCAGTACTTC. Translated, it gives CASSSDRGGNYEQYF. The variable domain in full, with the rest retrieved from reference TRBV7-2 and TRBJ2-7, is GAGVSQSPSNKVTEKGKDVELRCDPISGHTALYWYRQSLGQGLEFLIYFQGNSAPDKSGLPSDRFSAERTGGSVSTLTIQRTQQEDSAVYLCASSSDRGGNYEQYFGPGTRLTVT.

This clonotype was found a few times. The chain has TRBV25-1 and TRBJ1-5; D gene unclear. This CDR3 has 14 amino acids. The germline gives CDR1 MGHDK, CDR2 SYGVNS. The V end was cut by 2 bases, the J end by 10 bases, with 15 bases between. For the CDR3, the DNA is TGTGCCAGCAGTGAAGTTTCCGGGGTCCGACCCCAGCATTTT. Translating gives CASSEVSGVRPQHF.

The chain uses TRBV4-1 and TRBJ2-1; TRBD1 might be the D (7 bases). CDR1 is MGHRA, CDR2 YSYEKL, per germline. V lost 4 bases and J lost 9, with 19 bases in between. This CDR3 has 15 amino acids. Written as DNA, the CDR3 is TGCGCCAGCAGCCCCAGGACTCCAGGGGGAGGTGAGCAGTTCTTC. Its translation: CASSPRTPGGGEQFF.

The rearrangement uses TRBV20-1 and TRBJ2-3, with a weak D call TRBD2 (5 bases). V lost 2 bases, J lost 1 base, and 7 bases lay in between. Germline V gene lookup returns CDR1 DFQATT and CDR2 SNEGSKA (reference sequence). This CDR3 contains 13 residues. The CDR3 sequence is CSARMGGTDTQYF. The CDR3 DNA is TGCAGTGCTAGAATGGGAGGCACAGATACGCAGTATTTT.

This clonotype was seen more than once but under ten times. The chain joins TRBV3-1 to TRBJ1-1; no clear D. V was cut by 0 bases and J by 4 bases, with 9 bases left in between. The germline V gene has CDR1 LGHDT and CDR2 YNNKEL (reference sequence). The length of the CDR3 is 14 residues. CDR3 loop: CASSQDLRVTEAFF. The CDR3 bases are TGTGCCAGCAGCCAAGATCTTCGTGTCACTGAAGCTTTCTTT.

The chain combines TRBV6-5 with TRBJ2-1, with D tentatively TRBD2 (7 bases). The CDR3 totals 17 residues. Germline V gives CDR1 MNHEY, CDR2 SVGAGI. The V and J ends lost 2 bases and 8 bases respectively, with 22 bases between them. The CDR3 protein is CASSYPGFRGGPDEQFF. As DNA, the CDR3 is TGTGCCAGCAGTTACCCTGGTTTTAGGGGGGGGCCCGATGAGCAGTTCTTC.

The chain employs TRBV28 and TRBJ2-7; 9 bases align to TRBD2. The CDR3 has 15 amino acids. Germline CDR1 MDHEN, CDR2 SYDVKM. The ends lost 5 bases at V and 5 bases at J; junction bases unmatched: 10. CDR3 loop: CASSPRGGREDEQYF. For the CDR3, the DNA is TGTGCCAGCAGTCCTCGGGGCGGGAGGGAAGACGAGCAGTACTTC.

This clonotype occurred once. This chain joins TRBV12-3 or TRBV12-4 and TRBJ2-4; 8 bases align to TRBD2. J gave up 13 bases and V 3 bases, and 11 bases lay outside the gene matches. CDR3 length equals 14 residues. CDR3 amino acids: CASSLMLAREEQYF. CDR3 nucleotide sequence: TGTGCCAGCAGTTTGATGTTGGCGCGGGAGGAGCAGTACTTC.

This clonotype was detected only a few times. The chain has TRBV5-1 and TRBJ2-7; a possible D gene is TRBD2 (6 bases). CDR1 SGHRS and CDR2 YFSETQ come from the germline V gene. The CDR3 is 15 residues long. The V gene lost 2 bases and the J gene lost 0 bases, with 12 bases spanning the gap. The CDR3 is CASSLVDGGSYEQYF. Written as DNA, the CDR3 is TGCGCCAGCAGCTTAGTGGACGGGGGCTCCTACGAGCAGTACTTC.

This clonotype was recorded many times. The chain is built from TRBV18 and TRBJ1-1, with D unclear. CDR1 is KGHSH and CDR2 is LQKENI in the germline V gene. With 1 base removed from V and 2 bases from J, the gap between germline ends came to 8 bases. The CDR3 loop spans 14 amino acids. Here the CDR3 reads CASSPQGVNTEAFF. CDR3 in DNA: TGTGCCAGCTCACCACAGGGCGTAAACACTGAAGCTTTCTTT. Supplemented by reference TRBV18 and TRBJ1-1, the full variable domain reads NAGVMQNPRHLVRRRGQEARLRCSPMKGHSHVYWYRQLPEEGLKFMVYLQKENIIDESGMPKERFSAEFPKEGPSILRIQQVVRGDSAAYFCASSPQGVNTEAFFGQGTRLTVV.